The rows below give T cell receptor beta chains drawn from one sample of a study of cytomegalovirus exposure and HLA in healthy donors. Assay: immunoSEQ multiplex PCR; the TCRdb copy retains only in-frame clones and omits some. The data contain about 160,000 clones, around 83% of them singletons. What was sequenced was PBMCs. These receptors came from a man aged 50-59 years in good health and CMV-seropositive. The CDR3 runs from the conserved cysteine through the conserved F or W. Each record gives: D gene, clone size, J gene, V gene, CDR3 DNA, CDR3 protein. A D gene is named only where the DNA matches it firmly. A row's size may be missing; if present it is once, few, many or a size class.

D gene: TRBD2
clone size: NA
J gene: TRBJ2-5
V gene: TRBV9
CDR3 DNA: TGTGCCAGCAGCGTAGCGGGGGGTGGGGAGACCCAGTACTTC
CDR3 protein: CASSVAGGGETQYF

D gene: NA
clone size: NA
J gene: TRBJ2-3
V gene: TRBV10-1
CDR3 DNA: TGCGCCAGCAGTGAACGACAGCACACAGATACGCAGTATTTT
CDR3 protein: CASSERQHTDTQYF

D gene: TRBD1
clone size: NA
J gene: TRBJ2-5
V gene: TRBV2
CDR3 DNA: TGTGCCAGCAGTAGGGACAGGGGCCAAGAGACCCAGTACTTC
CDR3 protein: CASSRDRGQETQYF

D gene: TRBD1
clone size: NA
J gene: TRBJ2-5
V gene: TRBV19
CDR3 DNA: TGTGCCAGTAGTACCTACAGGGGTCCCCAAGAGACCCAGTACTTC
CDR3 protein: CASSTYRGPQETQYF

D gene: TRBD2
clone size: once
J gene: TRBJ2-1
V gene: TRBV5-1
CDR3 DNA: TGCGCCAGCAGCGTTGTGGCTAGCGGGGGCTACAATGAGCAGTTCTTC
CDR3 protein: CASSVVASGGYNEQFF

D gene: NA
clone size: NA
J gene: TRBJ2-1
V gene: TRBV9
CDR3 DNA: TGTGCCAGCAGCGCCTCGAGCGGTTTCCATGAGCAGTTCTTC
CDR3 protein: CASSASSGFHEQFF

D gene: TRBD1
clone size: NA
J gene: TRBJ1-6
V gene: TRBV9
CDR3 DNA: TGTGCCAGCAGCGTAGAGACAGGGGGCAATTCACCCCTCCACTTT
CDR3 protein: CASSVETGGNSPLHF

D gene: TRBD2
clone size: NA
J gene: TRBJ2-5
V gene: TRBV11-2
CDR3 DNA: TGTGCCAGCAGCCAGGGGACTAGCGGGAGAGCGCTTAGGGAGACCCAGTACTTC
CDR3 protein: CASSQGTSGRALRETQYF

D gene: NA
clone size: NA
J gene: TRBJ2-1
V gene: TRBV9
CDR3 DNA: TGTGCCAGCAGCCGCGGAGAAAACCATCCGAGCTCCTACAATGAGCAGTTCTTC
CDR3 protein: CASSRGENHPSSYNEQFF

D gene: NA
clone size: NA
J gene: TRBJ1-5
V gene: TRBV18
CDR3 DNA: TGTGCCAGCTCACCGGGCTATAGTGGTAGCAATCAGCCCCAGCATTTT
CDR3 protein: CASSPGYSGSNQPQHF

D gene: TRBD1
clone size: NA
J gene: TRBJ1-2
V gene: TRBV6-1
CDR3 DNA: TGTGCCAGCAGTGAAGCGCTGGGACAGGGGACTTGGGCTCTAGGTCGCTACACCTTC
CDR3 protein: CASSEALGQGTWALGRYTF

D gene: NA
clone size: NA
J gene: TRBJ1-3
V gene: TRBV7-3
CDR3 DNA: TGTGCCAGCAGCTTAGCACACGGGAGCGGAAACACCATATATTTT
CDR3 protein: CASSLAHGSGNTIYF

D gene: TRBD1
clone size: NA
J gene: TRBJ1-2
V gene: TRBV28
CDR3 DNA: TGTGCCAGCAGTTCCGCCATAACCAGGGACAGGGGGCATGGCTACACCTTC
CDR3 protein: CASSSAITRDRGHGYTF

D gene: NA
clone size: NA
J gene: TRBJ2-1
V gene: TRBV5-6
CDR3 DNA: TGTGCCAGCACTCTCAGTGGTGGGCCCCCATCCTACAATGAGCAGTTCTTC
CDR3 protein: CASTLSGGPPSYNEQFF

D gene: TRBD1
clone size: few
J gene: TRBJ1-6
V gene: TRBV5-1
CDR3 DNA: TGCGCCAGCAGCGACGGACAGGGGGGGAGCTCCTATAATTCACCCCTCCACTTT
CDR3 protein: CASSDGQGGSSYNSPLHF

D gene: TRBD1
clone size: NA
J gene: TRBJ1-3
V gene: TRBV5-1
CDR3 DNA: TGCGCCAGCAGCCCGGACAGGGGGGCTGGAAACACCATATATTTT
CDR3 protein: CASSPDRGAGNTIYF

D gene: NA
clone size: once
J gene: TRBJ2-7
V gene: TRBV9
CDR3 DNA: TGTGCCAGCAGCGTAGAACCAGCGGTCGAATACGAGCAGTACTTC
CDR3 protein: CASSVEPAVEYEQYF

D gene: TRBD1
clone size: NA
J gene: TRBJ1-6
V gene: TRBV11-2
CDR3 DNA: TGTGCCAGCAGCTTAGGGACAGGGGAGTGGAGTTCACCCCTCCACTTT
CDR3 protein: CASSLGTGEWSSPLHF

D gene: TRBD1
clone size: NA
J gene: TRBJ2-7
V gene: TRBV7-8
CDR3 DNA: TGTGCCAGCAGCCCGGACAGGGGGTACGTCTACGAGCAGTACTTC
CDR3 protein: CASSPDRGYVYEQYF

D gene: TRBD1
clone size: NA
J gene: TRBJ1-6
V gene: TRBV28
CDR3 DNA: TGTGCAACCCGGGACAGGGATTTCTCCTATAATTCACCCCTCCACTTT
CDR3 protein: CATRDRDFSYNSPLHF

D gene: TRBD2
clone size: NA
J gene: TRBJ2-7
V gene: TRBV7-2
CDR3 DNA: TGTGCCAGCAGCTTAAGACCCGGGGGGGCCTCCGAGCAGTACTTC
CDR3 protein: CASSLRPGGASEQYF

D gene: NA
clone size: NA
J gene: TRBJ2-7
V gene: TRBV13
CDR3 DNA: TGTGCCAGCAGCTTGCGGGGCGGGGACCTATACGAGCAGTACTTC
CDR3 protein: CASSLRGGDLYEQYF

D gene: TRBD2
clone size: NA
J gene: TRBJ2-3
V gene: TRBV4-2
CDR3 DNA: TGTGCCAGCAGACCACATCCTAGCGGGAGCTCAGATACGCAGTATTTT
CDR3 protein: CASRPHPSGSSDTQYF

D gene: TRBD1
clone size: few
J gene: TRBJ2-7
V gene: TRBV5-1
CDR3 DNA: TGCGCCAGCAGCTTGGACAGGGGGTCCTCCTACGAGCAGTACTTC
CDR3 protein: CASSLDRGSSYEQYF

D gene: NA
clone size: once
J gene: TRBJ1-4
V gene: TRBV7-2
CDR3 DNA: TGTGCCAGCAGCGAACAGGCGGGGGAAAAACTGTTTTTT
CDR3 protein: CASSEQAGEKLFF

D gene: TRBD2
clone size: NA
J gene: TRBJ2-4
V gene: TRBV7-8
CDR3 DNA: TGTGCCAGCAGCTTAATGTCTAGCGGGGGGGCTGGGAACATTCAGTACTTC
CDR3 protein: CASSLMSSGGAGNIQYF

D gene: TRBD2
clone size: NA
J gene: TRBJ2-3
V gene: TRBV4-3
CDR3 DNA: TGCGCCAGCAGCAACGTTCCGGGACTAGCGGGCTTCAGCACAGATACGCAGTATTTT
CDR3 protein: CASSNVPGLAGFSTDTQYF

D gene: NA
clone size: NA
J gene: TRBJ1-3
V gene: TRBV18
CDR3 DNA: TGTGCCAGCTCACCGGGGTACGGGACAGGAAACACCATATATTTT
CDR3 protein: CASSPGYGTGNTIYF

D gene: TRBD2
clone size: once
J gene: TRBJ2-7
V gene: TRBV5-6
CDR3 DNA: TGTGCCAGCAGCTCGCCCGGGACTAGGGGTTACGAGCAGTACTTC
CDR3 protein: CASSSPGTRGYEQYF

D gene: TRBD2
clone size: NA
J gene: TRBJ2-1
V gene: TRBV12-5
CDR3 DNA: TGTGCTAGTGGTTTGGTACTTACTAGCGGGAGAACAGATGAGCAGTTCTTC
CDR3 protein: CASGLVLTSGRTDEQFF

D gene: NA
clone size: NA
J gene: TRBJ1-3
V gene: TRBV7-9
CDR3 DNA: TGTGCCAGCAGCCCTACTACCGGAACTGGAAACACCATATATTTT
CDR3 protein: CASSPTTGTGNTIYF

D gene: NA
clone size: NA
J gene: TRBJ1-2
V gene: TRBV7-9
CDR3 DNA: TGTGCCAGCAGCTTCGGTCTGGATGGCTACACCTTC
CDR3 protein: CASSFGLDGYTF

D gene: NA
clone size: NA
J gene: TRBJ2-1
V gene: TRBV30
CDR3 DNA: TGTGCCTGGATGGGGAGCTCCTACAATGAGCAGTTCTTC
CDR3 protein: CAWMGSSYNEQFF

D gene: TRBD1
clone size: NA
J gene: TRBJ1-2
V gene: TRBV7-9
CDR3 DNA: TGTTCCAGCAGCTTAGGGTCCGGACAGGGCTTTAAAGGCTACACCTTC
CDR3 protein: CSSSLGSGQGFKGYTF

D gene: TRBD2
clone size: NA
J gene: TRBJ2-7
V gene: TRBV15
CDR3 DNA: TGTGCCACCAGCAGAGGCTTACTAGCGGGAGTTGGACACGAGCAGTACTTC
CDR3 protein: CATSRGLLAGVGHEQYF

D gene: NA
clone size: NA
J gene: TRBJ1-2
V gene: TRBV29-1
CDR3 DNA: TGCAGCGTTGAGCTGGGCAGGGTAGCTGGCTACACCTTC
CDR3 protein: CSVELGRVAGYTF

D gene: NA
clone size: NA
J gene: TRBJ1-2
V gene: TRBV5-1
CDR3 DNA: TGCGCCAGCAGCTTGGTAGCGGGGGGCGGTGGCTACACCTTC
CDR3 protein: CASSLVAGGGGYTF

D gene: TRBD2
clone size: few
J gene: TRBJ2-1
V gene: TRBV6-4
CDR3 DNA: TGTGCCAGCAGTGATGGCGGGAGTTTTGATGAGCAGTTCTTC
CDR3 protein: CASSDGGSFDEQFF

D gene: NA
clone size: few
J gene: TRBJ1-3
V gene: TRBV4-2
CDR3 DNA: TGTGCCAGCAGCCAAACCTTACAGGGTGGTGGAAACACCATATATTTT
CDR3 protein: CASSQTLQGGGNTIYF

D gene: TRBD2
clone size: NA
J gene: TRBJ2-2
V gene: TRBV9
CDR3 DNA: TGTGCCAGCAATGTGGCGGGGGGGCCCACCGGGGAGCTGTTTTTT
CDR3 protein: CASNVAGGPTGELFF

D gene: TRBD1
clone size: once
J gene: TRBJ2-5
V gene: TRBV11-2
CDR3 DNA: TGTGCCAGCAGCCAAGGGGACAGGGCGGCAGAGACCCAGTACTTC
CDR3 protein: CASSQGDRAAETQYF

D gene: NA
clone size: once
J gene: TRBJ2-3
V gene: TRBV19
CDR3 DNA: TGTGCCAGTAGTGTCGACAGAAGCACAGATACGCAGTATTTT
CDR3 protein: CASSVDRSTDTQYF

D gene: NA
clone size: once
J gene: TRBJ2-7
V gene: TRBV5-4
CDR3 DNA: TGTGCCAGCAGCTTGGGGACAGATCCCTACGAGCAGTACTTC
CDR3 protein: CASSLGTDPYEQYF

D gene: TRBD1
clone size: NA
J gene: TRBJ2-1
V gene: TRBV11-3
CDR3 DNA: TGTGCCAGGGACCGGGACAGGGGTGGTGATGAGCAGTTCTTC
CDR3 protein: CARDRDRGGDEQFF

D gene: TRBD1
clone size: NA
J gene: TRBJ1-2
V gene: TRBV7-8
CDR3 DNA: TGTGCCAGCAGCTTAAGGGACAGGGGCGGTGGCTACACCTTC
CDR3 protein: CASSLRDRGGGYTF

D gene: TRBD1
clone size: NA
J gene: TRBJ1-1
V gene: TRBV7-3
CDR3 DNA: TGTGCCAGCAGCTTAAAAACCGCGACAGGGGCTGCCACTGAAGCTTTCTTT
CDR3 protein: CASSLKTATGAATEAFF

D gene: NA
clone size: NA
J gene: TRBJ2-3
V gene: TRBV7-3
CDR3 DNA: TGTGCCAGCAGCTCTCGCCGGGGAGATACGCAGTATTTT
CDR3 protein: CASSSRRGDTQYF

D gene: TRBD1
clone size: NA
J gene: TRBJ2-1
V gene: TRBV5-6
CDR3 DNA: TGTGCCAGCAGCCCAGGACAGGGCACGAATGAGCAGTTCTTC
CDR3 protein: CASSPGQGTNEQFF

D gene: NA
clone size: NA
J gene: TRBJ2-3
V gene: TRBV7-9
CDR3 DNA: TGTGCCAGCAGCTATTCTCAGGGCAGCACAGATACGCAGTATTTT
CDR3 protein: CASSYSQGSTDTQYF

D gene: NA
clone size: NA
J gene: TRBJ2-1
V gene: TRBV28
CDR3 DNA: TGTGCCAGCAGCTTAGACACGAGCTCCTACAATGAGCAGTTCTTC
CDR3 protein: CASSLDTSSYNEQFF

D gene: NA
clone size: NA
J gene: TRBJ2-3
V gene: TRBV4-1
CDR3 DNA: TGCGCCAGCAGCCAAGGGGTACAGTGGGGGGGCACAGATACGCAGTATTTT
CDR3 protein: CASSQGVQWGGTDTQYF